Following are 26 T cell receptor beta chains from one sample sequenced in a study of blood T cell repertoires in COVID-19. Clones were sequenced by immunoSEQ multiplex PCR, and TCRdb holds only the in-frame ones, with some missing. The sample shows around 47,000 clones, 69% of them seen only once. What was sequenced was peripheral blood. All receptors come from a man older than 75 with acute or convalescent COVID-19.

The count of this clone is one. This sequence joins TRBV5-4 and TRBJ1-2; D gene unclear. The V end was cut by 3 bases, the J end by 5 bases, with 8 bases between. CDR1 SGHNT and CDR2 YYREEE come from the germline V gene (reference sequence). CDR3 length equals 12 residues. The CDR3 coding sequence is TGTGCCAGCAGCTCAAATGTGTATGGCTACACCTTC. This gives the protein CASSSNVYGYTF.

The gene calls are TRBV19 and TRBJ2-7; D might be TRBD2 (6 bases). CDR1 LNHDA and CDR2 SQIVND come from the germline V gene (reference sequence). V was pared by 3 bases and J by 1 base, with 10 bases between. This CDR3 region has 14 residues. CDR3 sequence: CASSIDGRSYEQYF. The CDR3 DNA sequence: TGTGCCAGTAGTATTGACGGGAGATCCTACGAGCAGTACTTC.

This clone was seen many times. The chain uses TRBV9 and TRBJ1-5, with D perhaps TRBD1 (6 bases). CDR1 is SGDLS and CDR2 is YYNGEE in the germline V gene. CDR3 length: 15 residues. Trimming cost V 1 base and J 6 bases, with 14 bases left between them. The CDR3 reads CASSVWGLSVQPQHF. CDR3 coding DNA: TGTGCCAGCAGCGTATGGGGGCTTTCCGTTCAGCCCCAGCATTTT.

J is TRBJ2-3 and V is TRBV27; no clear D. The CDR3 consists of 15 residues. V lost 5 bases and J lost 6, with 18 bases in between. Germline lookup yields CDR1 MNHEY and CDR2 SMNVEV (reference sequence). DNA for the CDR3: TGTGCCAGCAGTCCTCTTATAGCTAGTGGGGATACGCAGTATTTT. Translating it yields CASSPLIASGDTQYF.

The chain is built from TRBV30 and TRBJ1-1, with 11 bases lining up with TRBD1. The junction had 9 bases not matched to a gene; V was cut back by 5 bases and J by 4 bases. Germline CDR1 is GTSNPN and CDR2 is SVGIG (reference sequence). The CDR3 consists of 15 residues. CDR3 protein: CAWGRGTGGGTEAFF. The CDR3 DNA follows: TGTGCCTGGGGACGTGGGACAGGGGGGGGCACTGAAGCTTTCTTT.

J is TRBJ2-5 and V is TRBV9; weak D call: TRBD1 (5 bases). With 0 bases removed from V and 2 bases from J, the gap between germline ends came to 11 bases. This CDR3 has 15 residues. In germline, CDR1 is SGDLS, CDR2 YYNGEE. The CDR3 spells CASSVAIGVQETQYF. CDR3 DNA: TGTGCCAGCAGCGTAGCAATAGGGGTACAAGAGACCCAGTACTTC.

V and J are TRBV30 and TRBJ2-1; 9 nucleotides line up with TRBD2. Germline lookup yields CDR1 GTSNPN and CDR2 SVGIG (reference sequence). The CDR3 runs 13 residues. J was trimmed by 4 bases and V by 2 bases; bases with no gene match: 0. The CDR3 here is CAWSSGGYNEQFF. The CDR3 DNA reads TGTGCCTGGAGTAGCGGGGGGTACAATGAGCAGTTCTTC.

The chain uses TRBV5-1 and TRBJ2-2; D remains ambiguous. The germline V gene encodes CDR1 SGHRS and CDR2 YFSETQ. V was trimmed by 0 bases and J by 5 bases, leaving 11 bases between them. CDR3 length: 15 residues. The CDR3 protein is CASSLVQLETGELFF. The CDR3 bases are TGCGCCAGCAGCTTGGTGCAGTTGGAGACCGGGGAGCTGTTTTTT.

The V call is TRBV5-1, the J call TRBJ2-7; D remains unclear. Per germline, CDR1 SGHRS and CDR2 YFSETQ. Trimming left V 0 bases short and J 1 base short, with 5 bases between. CDR3 size: 13 residues. The CDR3 region has the DNA TGCGCCAGCAGCTTGGAGAGTTCCTACGAGCAGTACTTC. Translated, it gives CASSLESSYEQYF.

This chain connects TRBV27 to TRBJ1-1; TRBD1 agrees at 12 bases. V trimming: 9 bases; J trimming: 7 bases; junction bases outside the gene matches: 15. The CDR3 covers 16 residues. The germline CDR1 and CDR2 sequences are MNHEY and SMNVEV (reference sequence). As DNA, the CDR3 is TGTGCCAGTCATCCGGGACAGGGGGCCTCCCATGATGAAGCTTTCTTT. It yields the protein CASHPGQGASHDEAFF.

The chain joins TRBV4-3 to TRBJ2-1; 9 nucleotides align to TRBD2. The V and J ends lost 1 base and 4 bases, in that order; junction bases with no gene match: 23. Per germline, CDR1 LGHNA and CDR2 YSLEER. This CDR3 comprises 22 residues. This chain's CDR3 is CASSQGGLAGPLGGGGYNEQFF. The CDR3, as DNA: TGCGCCAGCAGCCAAGGGGGCCTAGCGGGACCACTAGGGGGTGGTGGGTACAATGAGCAGTTCTTC.

The chain links TRBV2 to TRBJ2-5; TRBD2 matches at 8 bases. CDR3 length: 14 amino acids. Germline lookup yields CDR1 SNHLY and CDR2 FYNNEI. J lost 3 bases, V lost 8 bases, and 8 bases had no gene match. The CDR3: CASGAHGGEETQYF. DNA for the CDR3: TGTGCCAGCGGGGCGCACGGGGGGGAAGAGACCCAGTACTTC.

At least ten counts were recorded for this clone. V gene TRBV18 combines with J gene TRBJ1-5; 12 bases agree with TRBD1. Trimming removed 3 bases from V and 4 bases from J; junction bases left unmatched: 4. Germline loops: CDR1 KGHSH, CDR2 LQKENI. The CDR3 extends over 16 amino acids. CDR3: CASSPGQGAVNQPQHF. DNA of the CDR3: TGTGCCAGCTCACCGGGACAGGGGGCGGTGAATCAGCCCCAGCATTTT. Variable domain in full (rest from reference TRBV18 and TRBJ1-5): NAGVMQNPRHLVRRRGQEARLRCSPMKGHSHVYWYRQLPEEGLKFMVYLQKENIIDESGMPKERFSAEFPKEGPSILRIQQVVRGDSAAYFCASSPGQGAVNQPQHFGDGTRLSIL.

The chain employs TRBV18 and TRBJ2-5, with TRBD1 identical over 9 bases. The germline V gene encodes CDR1 KGHSH and CDR2 LQKENI. CDR3 length equals 15 residues. V shed 5 bases, J shed 8 bases, and the junction held 12 bases outside the gene matches. In nucleotides, the CDR3 is TGTGCCAGCTCAGCGGGACAGGGCCGGTTGGGTACCCAGTACTTC. Translating gives CASSAGQGRLGTQYF.

This rearrangement joins TRBV18 to TRBJ1-6, with D possibly matching TRBD1 (5 bases). CDR1 is KGHSH, CDR2 LQKENI, per germline. V lost 2 bases to trimming and J lost 7 bases, with 12 bases between them. The CDR3 is 15 residues long. As DNA, the CDR3 is TGTGCCAGCTCACCAGGGCCAGGGCGGAATTCACCCCTCCACTTT. Translation gives CASSPGPGRNSPLHF.

The chain is built from TRBV7-9 and TRBJ1-3; a weak D match, TRBD1 (5 bases). V was shortened by 4 bases and J by 7 bases, with 8 bases between the two germline ends. CDR3 length: 12 amino acids. In germline, CDR1 is SEHNR, CDR2 FQNEAQ (reference sequence). The CDR3 protein is CASSSEGNTIYF. The CDR3, as DNA: TGTGCCAGCAGCTCGGAGGGGAACACCATATATTTT. The full variable domain, with the rest looked up from reference TRBV7-9 and TRBJ1-3, is DTGVSQNPRHKITKRGQNVTFRCDPISEHNRLYWYRQTLGQGPEFLTYFQNEAQLEKSRLLSDRFSAERPKGSFSTLEIQRTEQGDSAMYLCASSSEGNTIYFGEGSWLTVV.

In its sample, this clone was seen a few times. The DNA for the CDR3 is TGTGCCTGGAGTCCGGGCAGGGCTGTCTATGGCTACACCTTC. Its protein is CAWSPGRAVYGYTF. The rearrangement joins TRBV30 to TRBJ1-2; a possible D gene is TRBD1 (5 bases). V was trimmed by 2 bases and J by 4 bases, leaving 14 bases between them. CDR3 size: 14 residues. CDR1 and CDR2 (germline): GTSNPN, SVGIG (reference sequence).

V usage is TRBV10-1 and J usage is TRBJ2-2, with 7 bases aligning to TRBD1. V shed 2 bases, J shed 6 bases, and the junction held 6 bases outside the gene matches. From germline, CDR1 is WNHNN and CDR2 SYGVQD (reference sequence). The CDR3 is made up of 15 amino acids. In DNA, the CDR3 is TGCGCCAGCAGTGAGGGACAGGCTTTTTCCGGGGAGCTGTTTTTT. Residues: CASSEGQAFSGELFF.

The CDR3 DNA follows: TGTGCCAGCAGCCAAGATCGGTATGGCTACACCTTC. It encodes CASSQDRYGYTF. This sequence joins TRBV3-1 (or the pseudogene TRBV3-2) and TRBJ1-2; D not resolved. Germline CDR1 LGHDT, CDR2 YNNKEL (reference sequence). The CDR3 is made up of 12 amino acids. V shed 0 bases and J shed 5 bases, with 4 bases lying between them.

CDR3 nucleotide sequence: TGTGCAAGTCGCTTAGCGGGTGGGCTAGCGGGGAGTGGTACGCAGTATTTT. Translated, it gives CASRLAGGLAGSGTQYF. The chain links TRBV12-2 to TRBJ2-3; TRBD2, the table's D call, lacks a check against the DNA. TRBV12-2 constitutes a pseudogene. This CDR3 has 17 amino acids.

This chain uses TRBV30 with TRBJ2-1, with D perhaps matching TRBD2 (6 bases). V was trimmed by 8 bases and J by 9 bases, leaving 26 bases between them. Germline assignment: CDR1 GTSNPN and CDR2 SVGIG (reference sequence). The CDR3 is 15 amino acids. CDR3 in DNA: TGTGCCCTCTCCCACACGGGCGGGGTTAGTATTGAGCAGTTCTTC. This sequence encodes CALSHTGGVSIEQFF.

The rearrangement links TRBV18 to TRBJ2-5; 7 bases are a match to TRBD2. The CDR3 is 14 residues long. The germline V gene has CDR1 KGHSH and CDR2 LQKENI. V was pared by 4 bases and J by 2 bases, with 4 bases of the junction left unmatched. The CDR3 DNA reads as TGTGCCAGCTCACGGACTAGGAATCAAGAGACCCAGTACTTC. This encodes CASSRTRNQETQYF.

The CDR3 nucleotides are TGTGCCAGCAGTGACAGGGTAGCGGGAGCGAGGTCCTACAATGAGCAGTTCTTC. It encodes CASSDRVAGARSYNEQFF. The rearrangement uses TRBV6-4 and TRBJ2-1; the match to TRBD2 covers 9 bases. V lost 2 bases and J lost 1; bases outside the gene matches: 9. Germline CDR1 is MRHNA and CDR2 is SNTAGT. The CDR3 contains 18 residues.

This clone has only a few counts. V usage is TRBV7-9 and J usage is TRBJ1-2, with a weak D call TRBD1 (5 bases). CDR1 and CDR2 from the germline V gene are SEHNR and FQNEAQ (reference sequence). The CDR3 runs 15 residues. Trimming left V 3 bases short and J 3 bases short, with 14 bases between. CDR3 coding DNA: TGTGCCAGCAGCTTTACAGGCACCTACCACTATGGCTACACCTTC. It encodes CASSFTGTYHYGYTF.

The J gene is TRBJ2-3, the V gene TRBV18; the match to TRBD2 covers 7 bases. The CDR3 loop spans 15 amino acids. Germline V gene sequence: CDR1 KGHSH, CDR2 LQKENI. V lost 2 bases, J lost 1 base, and 3 bases stayed unmatched. CDR3 in DNA: TGTGCCAGCTCACCATCCCGGGAGGGCACAGATACGCAGTATTTT. Protein product: CASSPSREGTDTQYF.

CDR3 region: CASSYTATNEKLFF. CDR3 sequence (DNA): TGTGCCAGCAGTTACACCGCAACTAATGAAAAACTGTTTTTT. The chain links TRBV2 to TRBJ1-4; no definite D call. The V and J ends lost 5 bases and 0 bases respectively, with 7 bases between them. This CDR3 spans 14 amino acids. CDR1 is SNHLY and CDR2 is FYNNEI in the germline V gene.